These 9 T cell receptor beta chains were sequenced from one sample in a study of CD8 T cells in ankylosing spondylitis (dated by TCRdb to the late 2010s). Receptors were amplified or captured by 5' RACE. Sequencing was performed on an Illumina HiSeq 2500. TCRdb handled the public reads itself, with Q25 trimming in fastp and clone calling in MiXCR, and kept productive beta chains. Every CDR3 protein is listed once, alongside the most common genes and DNA of its rows. Here the sample has about 340,000 distinct CDR3 sequences; 20% to 25% occur a single time. Around 14% of the sample comes from the top ten. Sequencing was carried out using blood, either unsorted or a sorted T cell fraction (not recorded which). The receptors were sampled from a male donor with ankylosing spondylitis or in good health (not recorded which).

This clonotype was seen many times. The chain joins TRBV4-2 to TRBJ2-1, with D unclear. The germline gives CDR1 LGHNA, CDR2 YNFKEQ. V lost 0 bases and J lost 1, with 4 bases in between. This CDR3 is 14 amino acids long. In nucleotides, the CDR3 is TGTGCCAGCAGCCAAGATAGTTCCTACAATGAGCAGTTCTTC. Its translation: CASSQDSSYNEQFF.

This clonotype showed up just a few times. This sequence joins TRBV20-1 and TRBJ2-1; 11 nucleotides agree with TRBD2. Germline loops: CDR1 DFQATT, CDR2 SNEGSKA (reference sequence). The CDR3 length is 16 residues. V was clipped by 5 bases and J by 3 bases; unmatched bases: 9. The CDR3 DNA follows: TGCAGTGCTCACCCTGCCGGGACTAGCGGCTACAATGAGCAGTTCTTC. This translates into CSAHPAGTSGYNEQFF.

The V and J genes are TRBV20-1 and TRBJ2-7; 12 bases fit TRBD2. The CDR3 totals 13 residues. The germline V gene encodes CDR1 DFQATT and CDR2 SNEGSKA (reference sequence). J lost 2 bases, V lost 6 bases, and 2 bases had no gene match. The CDR3, as DNA: TGCAGTGCCAGGACTAGCGGGACCTACGAGCAGTACTTC. Encoded protein: CSARTSGTYEQYF.

This clonotype turned up a few times. The genes are TRBV10-3 and TRBJ1-1; no clear D. The length of the CDR3 is 15 residues. With 0 bases removed from V and 3 bases from J, the gap between germline ends came to 11 bases. Looked up from germline, CDR1 is ENHRY and CDR2 is SYGVKD. CDR3 DNA sequence: TGTGCCATCAGTGAGTCCCAAACCTGGGACACTGAAGCTTTCTTT. Translation gives CAISESQTWDTEAFF.

The chain recombines TRBV20-1 with TRBJ2-7, with 11 positions matching TRBD1. The J segment lost 3 bases and the V segment lost 6 bases, leaving 7 bases of the junction unmatched. CDR3 size: 14 residues. From germline, CDR1 is DFQATT and CDR2 SNEGSKA (reference sequence). CDR3 nucleotide sequence: TGCAGTGCCCGGGGGACAGGGGGGTTCTACGAGCAGTACTTC. Its protein is CSARGTGGFYEQYF.

V is TRBV29-1 and J is TRBJ2-2; D is ambiguous. This CDR3 is built from 13 residues. In germline, CDR1 is SQVTM, CDR2 ANQGSEA. Trimming pared 4 bases from V and 2 bases from J, leaving 8 bases between. The CDR3: CSVVIINTGELFF. CDR3 in DNA: TGCAGCGTTGTTATCATAAACACCGGGGAGCTGTTTTTT.

In its sample, this clonotype was seen a few times. The V and J genes are TRBV5-5 and TRBJ2-1; possibly TRBD1 for D (7 bases). The CDR3 covers 17 residues. The germline CDR1 and CDR2 sequences are SGHKS and YYEKEE (reference sequence). V lost 4 bases, J lost 8 bases, and 25 bases lay in between. CDR3 amino acids: CASSPGIGQGGWDEQFF. CDR3 in DNA: TGTGCCAGCAGCCCTGGGATAGGTCAGGGGGGATGGGATGAGCAGTTCTTC.

The J gene is TRBJ2-2, the V gene TRBV3-1; TRBD2 matches at 8 bases. The CDR3 has 17 amino acids. V trimming: 3 bases; J trimming: 0 bases; junction bases outside the gene matches: 6. The germline V gene encodes CDR1 LGHDT and CDR2 YNNKEL (reference sequence). CDR3 bases: TGTGCCAGCAGCCATATAGCGGGGTCTACGAACACCGGGGAGCTGTTTTTT. Encoded protein: CASSHIAGSTNTGELFF.

This clonotype occurred many times. This chain links TRBV7-6 with TRBJ2-3; D not resolved. The V end lost 5 bases, the J end lost 2 bases, and 11 bases lay between the germline ends. Looked up from germline, CDR1 is SGHVS and CDR2 is FNYEAQ. The CDR3 extends over 14 amino acids. The CDR3 loop reads CASSDDKHTDTQYF. In DNA form, the CDR3 reads TGTGCCAGCAGCGATGACAAGCACACAGATACGCAGTATTTT.